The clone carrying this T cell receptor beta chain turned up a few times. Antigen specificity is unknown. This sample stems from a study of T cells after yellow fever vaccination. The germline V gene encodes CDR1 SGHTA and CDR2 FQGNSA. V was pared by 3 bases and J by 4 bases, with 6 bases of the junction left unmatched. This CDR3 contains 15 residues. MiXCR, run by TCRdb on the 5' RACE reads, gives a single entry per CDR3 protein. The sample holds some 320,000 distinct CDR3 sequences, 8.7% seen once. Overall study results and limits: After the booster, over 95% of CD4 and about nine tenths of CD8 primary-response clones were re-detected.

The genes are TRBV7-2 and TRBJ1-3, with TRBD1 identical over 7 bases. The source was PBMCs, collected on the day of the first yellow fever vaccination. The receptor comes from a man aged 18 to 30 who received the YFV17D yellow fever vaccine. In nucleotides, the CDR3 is TGTGCCAGCAGCTTGGACAGGTTACCCGGAAACACCATATATTTT. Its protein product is CASSLDRLPGNTIYF.